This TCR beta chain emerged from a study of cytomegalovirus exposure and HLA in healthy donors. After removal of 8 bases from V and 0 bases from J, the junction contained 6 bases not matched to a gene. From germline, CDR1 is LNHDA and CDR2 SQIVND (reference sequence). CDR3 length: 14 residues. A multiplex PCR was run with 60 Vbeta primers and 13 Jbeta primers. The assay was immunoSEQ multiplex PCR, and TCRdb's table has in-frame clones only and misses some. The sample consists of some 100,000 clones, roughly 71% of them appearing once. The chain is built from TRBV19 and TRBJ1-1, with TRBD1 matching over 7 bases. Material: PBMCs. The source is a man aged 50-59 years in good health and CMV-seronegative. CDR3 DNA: TGTGCCAGTTCTAATCAGGGGGTGAACACTGAAGCTTTCTTT. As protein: CASSNQGVNTEAFF.